The 9 T cell receptor beta chains listed next were all sequenced from one sample in a study of post-analysis software for immune sequencing data. Findings and limits, study-wide: There were five or six TRBV segments more frequent in patients than controls, and TRBV5-6, TRBV5-1 and TRBV20-1 were among them.

The TCR beta cDNA libraries carried unique molecular identifiers. TCRdb ran MiXCR on the PCR reads and lists one entry per CDR3 protein. The table includes a few hundred thousand distinct CDR3 sequences, 36% detected once. These receptors' antigens are unknown. Sample: blood. The receptors stem from a girl aged 5-17 years with multiple sclerosis.

The chain couples TRBV27 to TRBJ1-5; D unresolved. The germline V gene has CDR1 MNHEY and CDR2 SMNVEV (reference sequence). This CDR3 region has 13 residues. The V end was cut by 8 bases, the J end by 5 bases, with 13 bases between. The CDR3 coding sequence is TGTGCCAGCGGAAGAAGTGAGGATCAGCCCCAGCATTTT. This gives the protein CASGRSEDQPQHF.

This chain uses TRBV6-5 with TRBJ1-5; D might be TRBD1 (5 bases). Trimming removed 6 bases at V and 4 bases at J, with 13 bases between. CDR3 size: 14 residues. Germline-derived CDR1 and CDR2 are MNHEY and SVGAGI. The CDR3 region has the DNA TGTGCCAGCAGCTCGACAGCTTGGAATCAGCCCCAGCATTTT. Its protein product is CASSSTAWNQPQHF.

This clonotype has ten or more counts. V usage is TRBV12-3 or TRBV12-4 and J usage is TRBJ2-3; D is possibly TRBD2 (7 bases). Trimming removed 6 bases at V and 5 bases at J, with 18 bases between. The CDR3 is 15 residues long. CDR3: CASRGGGSERDTQYF. CDR3 coding DNA: TGTGCCAGCAGGGGGGGGGGCTCCGAACGAGATACGCAGTATTTT.

Many counts were recorded for this clonotype. This chain uses TRBV18 with TRBJ1-4; the D is unclear. Deletions cut 3 bases from V and 7 bases from J, with 3 bases between. The CDR3 length is 11 residues. From germline, CDR1 is KGHSH and CDR2 LQKENI. CDR3 residues: CASSPAEKLFF. The CDR3 nucleotides are TGTGCCAGCTCACCCGCTGAAAAACTGTTTTTT.

This clonotype was recorded a few times. The chain is built from TRBV3-1 and TRBJ2-2; D possibly corresponds to TRBD1 (6 bases). CDR3 length: 15 residues. The V gene lost 0 bases and the J gene lost 4 bases, with 9 bases spanning the gap. The V gene's germline CDR1 is LGHDT and CDR2 YNNKEL (reference sequence). CDR3 residues: CASSQEYRVTGELFF. CDR3 sequence (DNA): TGTGCCAGCAGCCAAGAGTACAGGGTCACCGGGGAGCTGTTTTTT.

The V gene is TRBV7-2, the J gene TRBJ1-4; 10 bases agree with TRBD1. The CDR3 contains 15 residues. Germline V gene sequence: CDR1 SGHTA, CDR2 FQGNSA. The trim removed 5 bases at V and 7 bases at J, leaving 7 bases unmatched. CDR3 in amino acids: CASSAPGQGSEKLFF. The CDR3 nucleotides read TGTGCCAGCAGCGCCCCGGGACAGGGGAGTGAAAAACTGTTTTTT.

The gene calls are TRBV29-1 and TRBJ2-2, with unresolved D. V shed 3 bases and J shed 2 bases, with 10 bases lying between them. Germline CDR1 reads SQVTM; CDR2 reads ANQGSEA. The CDR3 spans 14 residues. The CDR3 coding sequence is TGCAGCGTTGACGGGTGGGAAAACACCGGGGAGCTGTTTTTT. This translates into CSVDGWENTGELFF.

The gene calls are TRBV27 and TRBJ1-2; no firm D call. The V gene's germline CDR1 is MNHEY and CDR2 SMNVEV (reference sequence). CDR3 size: 14 residues. V gave up 3 bases and J gave up 0 bases, with 8 bases separating them. CDR3 sequence reads: CASSFGYPNYGYTF. The CDR3 DNA is TGTGCCAGCAGTTTTGGTTACCCTAACTATGGCTACACCTTC.

On this clonotype itself: One base away lies a much larger clone, so this may be a sequencing read error. CDR3 sequence (DNA): TGTACCAGCAGTCCTTTACTGCGCCAGGGGTCTGGGGCCAACGTCCTGACTTTC. Protein sequence: CTSSPLLRQGSGANVLTF. The rearrangement links TRBV3-1 to TRBJ2-6; tentative D call: TRBD1 (6 bases). The germline V gene has CDR1 LGHDT and CDR2 YNNKEL (reference sequence). The CDR3 extends over 18 amino acids.